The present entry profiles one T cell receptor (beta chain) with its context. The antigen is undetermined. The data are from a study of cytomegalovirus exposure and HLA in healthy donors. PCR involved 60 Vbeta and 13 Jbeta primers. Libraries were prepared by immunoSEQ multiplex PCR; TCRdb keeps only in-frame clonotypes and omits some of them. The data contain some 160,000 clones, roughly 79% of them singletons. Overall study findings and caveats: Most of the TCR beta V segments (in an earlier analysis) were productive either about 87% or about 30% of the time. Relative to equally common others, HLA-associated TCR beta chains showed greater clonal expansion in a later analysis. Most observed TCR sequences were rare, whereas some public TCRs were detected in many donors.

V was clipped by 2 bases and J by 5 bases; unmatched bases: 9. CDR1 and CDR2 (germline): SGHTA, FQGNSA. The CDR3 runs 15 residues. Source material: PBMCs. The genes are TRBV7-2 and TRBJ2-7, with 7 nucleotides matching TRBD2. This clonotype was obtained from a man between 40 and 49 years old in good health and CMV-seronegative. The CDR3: CASSLPRAGRDEQYF. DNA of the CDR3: TGTGCCAGCAGCTTACCAAGAGCGGGACGCGACGAGCAGTACTTC.